This T cell receptor beta chain was recorded in a study of OX40 agonist ivuxolimab in advanced cancers. Study at large: Each dose-escalation patient presented with hepatocellular carcinoma, melanoma, renal cell or head and neck cancer. Study findings and constraints: On average, CD8+ T cells had more expanded clones than CD4+. Part of the nonresponder group also had normalized T-cell clonal expansion that was low. At doses 0.1 to 3.0 mg/kg, CD4+ and CD8+ clones expanded.

CDR1 SGDLS and CDR2 YYNGEE come from the germline V gene. V lost 3 bases and J 2 bases, leaving 11 bases between the germline ends. The length of the CDR3 is 14 residues. As to this clone: Its antigen is not known.

Generated by immunoSEQ multiplex PCR, the TCRdb table keeps only in-frame clones and is missing some. The sample carries around 40,000 clones, over 75% recorded once. This specimen was CD4+ or CD8+ T cells sorted from blood, taken in a trial of the OX40 agonist ivuxolimab. The chain uses TRBV9 and TRBJ2-5, with D possibly matching TRBD2 (6 bases). The TCR was taken from an adult with an advanced solid tumor such as melanoma, head and neck, liver or kidney cancer. CDR3 DNA: TGTGCCAGCAGCGCGGGACTGCTTCAAGAGACCCAGTACTTC. Amino acids: CASSAGLLQETQYF.